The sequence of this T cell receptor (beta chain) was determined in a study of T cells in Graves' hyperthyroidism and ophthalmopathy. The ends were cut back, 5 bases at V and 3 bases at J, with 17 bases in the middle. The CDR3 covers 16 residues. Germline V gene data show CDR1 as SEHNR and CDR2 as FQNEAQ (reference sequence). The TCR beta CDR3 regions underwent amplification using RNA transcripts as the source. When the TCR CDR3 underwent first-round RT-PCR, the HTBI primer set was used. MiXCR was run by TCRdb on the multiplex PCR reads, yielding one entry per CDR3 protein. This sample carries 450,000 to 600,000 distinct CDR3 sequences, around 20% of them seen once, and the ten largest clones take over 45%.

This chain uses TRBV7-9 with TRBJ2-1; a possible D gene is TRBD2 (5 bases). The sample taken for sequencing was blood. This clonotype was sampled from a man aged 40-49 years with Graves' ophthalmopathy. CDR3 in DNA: TGTGCCAGCAGCCCCAGGTCCGGGGATTTCTACAATGAGCAGTTCTTC. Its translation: CASSPRSGDFYNEQFF.